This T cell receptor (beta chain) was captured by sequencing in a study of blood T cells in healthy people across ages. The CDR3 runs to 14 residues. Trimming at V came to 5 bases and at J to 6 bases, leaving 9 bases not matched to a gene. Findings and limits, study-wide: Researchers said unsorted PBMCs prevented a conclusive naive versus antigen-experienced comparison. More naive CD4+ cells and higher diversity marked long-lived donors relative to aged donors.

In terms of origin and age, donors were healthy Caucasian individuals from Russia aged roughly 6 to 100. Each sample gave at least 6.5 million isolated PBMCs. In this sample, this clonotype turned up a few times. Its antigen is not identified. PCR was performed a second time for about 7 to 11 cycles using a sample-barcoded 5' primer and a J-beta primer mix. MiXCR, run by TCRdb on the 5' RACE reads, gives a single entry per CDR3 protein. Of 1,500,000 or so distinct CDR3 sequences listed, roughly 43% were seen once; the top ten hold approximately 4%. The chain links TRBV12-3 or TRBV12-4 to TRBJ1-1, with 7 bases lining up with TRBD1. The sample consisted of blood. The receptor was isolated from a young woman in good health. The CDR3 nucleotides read TGTGCCAGCAGTGGGCGGACAGGAGGATCTGAAGCTTTCTTT. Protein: CASSGRTGGSEAFF.